This record covers a single TCR beta chain. Antigen unknown. Second-dose intervals of approximately 4 or approximately 12 weeks were pooled. The V end lost 4 bases, the J end lost 5 bases, and 4 bases lay between the germline ends. CDR1 SGHKS and CDR2 YYEKEE come from the germline V gene (reference sequence). This CDR3 comprises 10 residues. These data belong to a study of T cell responses to AZD1222 COVID-19 vaccine. Study-wide findings and caveats: The number of AZD1222 recipients seropositive at baseline was only five or six.

The assay was immunoSEQ multiplex PCR, and TCRdb's table has in-frame clones only and misses some. The data show over 130,000 clones, with about 92% seen just once and 2.5% to 3.5% held by the top ten. The clonotype was recovered from an adult who received the AZD1222 COVID-19 vaccine. The chain combines TRBV5-5 with TRBJ2-7; no firm D call. Here the sequenced sample was peripheral blood, taken 28 days after the second AZD1222 dose. CDR3: CASSANEQYF. The CDR3 DNA is TGTGCCAGCAGCGCAAACGAGCAGTACTTC.